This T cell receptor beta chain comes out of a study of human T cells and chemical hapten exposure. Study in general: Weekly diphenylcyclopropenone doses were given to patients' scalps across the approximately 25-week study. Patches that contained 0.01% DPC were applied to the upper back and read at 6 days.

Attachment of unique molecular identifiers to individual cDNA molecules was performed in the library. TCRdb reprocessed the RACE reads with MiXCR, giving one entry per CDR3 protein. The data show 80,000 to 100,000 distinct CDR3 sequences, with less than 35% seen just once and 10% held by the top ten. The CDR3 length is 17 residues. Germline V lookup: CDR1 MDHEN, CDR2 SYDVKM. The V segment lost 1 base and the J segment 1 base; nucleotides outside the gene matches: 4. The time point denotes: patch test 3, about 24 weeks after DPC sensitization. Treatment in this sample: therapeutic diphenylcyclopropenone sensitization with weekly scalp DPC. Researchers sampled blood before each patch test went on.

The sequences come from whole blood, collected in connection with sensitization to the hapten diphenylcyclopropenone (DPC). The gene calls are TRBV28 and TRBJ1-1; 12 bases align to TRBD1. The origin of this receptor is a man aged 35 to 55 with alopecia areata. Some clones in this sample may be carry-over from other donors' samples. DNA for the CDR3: TGTGCCAGCAGTTTATACGGGACAGGGGGCGCGAACACTGAAGCTTTCTTT. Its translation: CASSLYGTGGANTEAFF.